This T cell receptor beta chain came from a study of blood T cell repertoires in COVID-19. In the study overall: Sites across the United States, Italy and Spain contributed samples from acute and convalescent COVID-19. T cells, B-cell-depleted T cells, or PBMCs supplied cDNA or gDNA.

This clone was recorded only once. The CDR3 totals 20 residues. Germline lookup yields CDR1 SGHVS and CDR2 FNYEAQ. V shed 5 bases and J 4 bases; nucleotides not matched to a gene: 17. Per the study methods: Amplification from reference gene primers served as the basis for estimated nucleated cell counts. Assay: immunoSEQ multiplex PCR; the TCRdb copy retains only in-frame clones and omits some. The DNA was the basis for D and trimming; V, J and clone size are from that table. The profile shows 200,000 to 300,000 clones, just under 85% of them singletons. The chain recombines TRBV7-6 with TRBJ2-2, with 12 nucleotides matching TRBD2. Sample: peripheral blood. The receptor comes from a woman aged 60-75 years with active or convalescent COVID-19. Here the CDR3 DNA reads TGTGCCAGCAGCCCCGATTCGGCTAGCGGGAGGGCCCTCGGCACCGGGGAGCTGTTTTTT. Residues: CASSPDSASGRALGTGELFF.